Shown below are 13 T cell receptor beta chains from a single sample sequenced in a study of shared clonotypes between healthy human individuals. CD45RO-negative CD8 cells positively selected for CCR7 made up the naive population, which excluded terminally differentiated effector memory CD45RA+ cells. Libraries were prepared by immunoSEQ multiplex PCR; TCRdb keeps only in-frame clonotypes and omits some of them. Among about 2 million clones, about 95% were seen once, and the ten largest hold roughly 1.1%. The sample consisted of naive CD8+ T cells sorted from blood. The receptors were gathered from a man aged 18 to 29 in good health.

The chain employs TRBV6-5 and TRBJ2-2; TRBD2 matches 10 bases. The V gene end was trimmed by 4 bases and the J gene end by 4 bases; junction bases not matched to a gene: 3. This CDR3 is 15 amino acids long. Germline V lookup: CDR1 MNHEY, CDR2 SVGAGI. CDR3 sequence reads: CASSFVAGGTGELFF. The CDR3 bases are TGTGCCAGCAGTTTCGTAGCGGGGGGCACCGGGGAGCTGTTTTTT.

The chain employs TRBV27 and TRBJ2-5; TRBD1 might be the D (5 bases). This CDR3 has 15 amino acids. The germline V gene has CDR1 MNHEY and CDR2 SMNVEV (reference sequence). Between the trimmed V and J ends, which lost 1 base and 3 bases, there was a span of 12 bases. The CDR3: CASSLFRAGEETQYF. The CDR3 DNA is TGTGCCAGCAGTTTATTCAGGGCTGGGGAAGAGACCCAGTACTTC.

This chain joins TRBV29-1 and TRBJ2-1; D may correspond to TRBD1 or TRBD2 (5 bases each). The CDR3 runs 12 residues. Trimming stripped 3 bases from V and 9 bases from J, with 12 bases between. Germline V gene lookup returns CDR1 SQVTM and CDR2 ANQGSEA. CDR3 protein: CSVDGTVFEQFF. The CDR3, as DNA: TGCAGCGTTGACGGGACCGTTTTTGAGCAGTTCTTC.

The chain is built from TRBV4-1 and TRBJ2-7; D gene uncertain. CDR3 length: 13 residues. Germline lookup yields CDR1 MGHRA and CDR2 YSYEKL. Trimming left V 3 bases short and J 3 bases short, with 9 bases between. The CDR3, as DNA: TGCGCCAGCAGCCACCTGGGGAACTACGAGCAGTACTTC. Amino acid sequence: CASSHLGNYEQYF.

The chain carries TRBV13 and TRBJ2-7, with unresolved D. Germline CDR1 reads PRHDT; CDR2 reads FYEKMQ (reference sequence). Between the trimmed V and J ends, which lost 5 bases and 3 bases, there was a span of 5 bases. The CDR3 has 11 residues. The CDR3 protein is CASSGDYEQYF. The CDR3 nucleotides are TGTGCCAGCAGCGGAGACTACGAGCAGTACTTC. The whole variable domain, remainder taken from reference TRBV13 and TRBJ2-7, is AAGVIQSPRHLIKEKRETATLKCYPIPRHDTVYWYQQGPGQDPQFLISFYEKMQSDKGSIPDRFSAQQFSDYHSELNMSSLELGDSALYFCASSGDYEQYFGPGTRLTVT.

This chain joins TRBV6-1 and TRBJ2-7; 7 nucleotides agree with TRBD1. The CDR3 extends over 15 amino acids. After removal of 6 bases from V and 3 bases from J, the junction contained 11 bases not matched to a gene. The germline V gene encodes CDR1 MNHNS and CDR2 SASEGT. As DNA, the CDR3 is TGTGCCAGCAGCGCTACAGGGGCTGAGCTCTACGAGCAGTACTTC. This encodes CASSATGAELYEQYF.

J is TRBJ1-1 and V is TRBV14, with D perhaps TRBD1 (6 bases). The V end was cut by 5 bases, the J end by 8 bases, with 15 bases between. The germline V gene encodes CDR1 SGHDN and CDR2 FVKESK. The CDR3 covers 13 residues. The CDR3 DNA sequence: TGTGCCAGCAGCTACCTAGGGGGGGGCGAAGCTTTCTTT. Encoded protein: CASSYLGGGEAFF.

The chain has TRBV4-1 and TRBJ2-6, with unresolved D. Germline values: CDR1 MGHRA, CDR2 YSYEKL. CDR3 size: 15 residues. The V gene lost 1 base and the J gene lost 0 bases, with 4 bases spanning the gap. The CDR3 spells CASSQVTSGANVLTF. DNA of the CDR3: TGCGCCAGCAGCCAAGTGACCTCTGGGGCCAACGTCCTGACTTTC.

The rearrangement joins TRBV27 to TRBJ1-1, with D unclear. CDR3 length equals 14 residues. The V and J ends lost 5 bases and 1 base respectively, with 11 bases between them. Germline CDR1 reads MNHEY; CDR2 reads SMNVEV (reference sequence). The DNA of the CDR3 is TGTGCCAGCAGTCCTCGGGCTGGGAACACTGAAGCTTTCTTT. It translates to CASSPRAGNTEAFF.

This clone was observed once. This chain connects TRBV6-6 to TRBJ1-1, with 7 bases matching TRBD1. V was clipped by 4 bases and J by 4 bases; unmatched bases: 9. The CDR3 is made up of 15 amino acids. Germline V gene data show CDR1 as MNHNY and CDR2 as SVGAGI (reference sequence). This CDR3 reads CASSSGGYGATEAFF. The CDR3 nucleotides are TGTGCCAGCAGTTCAGGGGGTTACGGGGCCACTGAAGCTTTCTTT.

V usage is TRBV5-6 and J usage is TRBJ2-2, with a weak D call TRBD2 (6 bases). This CDR3 region has 13 residues. Germline V gives CDR1 SGHDT, CDR2 YYEEEE. The V end lost 4 bases, the J end lost 5 bases, and 9 bases lay between the germline ends. The CDR3 nucleotides are TGTGCCAGCAGCGTGGAGGGGACCGGGGAGCTGTTTTTT. This sequence encodes CASSVEGTGELFF.

The rearrangement uses TRBV6-5 and TRBJ2-7, with 7 bases that match TRBD1. J gave up 2 bases and V 8 bases, and 9 bases lay outside the gene matches. Germline loops: CDR1 MNHEY, CDR2 SVGAGI. The CDR3 consists of 14 residues. CDR3 in amino acids: CASSLQQGPYEQYF. CDR3 DNA: TGTGCCAGCTCTCTTCAACAGGGGCCCTACGAGCAGTACTTC.

This clone was seen only once. This rearrangement joins TRBV7-9 to TRBJ2-7; 8 bases line up with TRBD1. The V and J ends lost 4 bases and 3 bases, in that order; junction bases with no gene match: 11. The CDR3 is 16 residues long. The germline V gene encodes CDR1 SEHNR and CDR2 FQNEAQ (reference sequence). The CDR3 DNA reads as TGTGCCAGCAGCTCACTAATCTTCGGACAGGGCTACGAGCAGTACTTC. This gives the protein CASSSLIFGQGYEQYF.